The clone carrying this T cell receptor beta chain was recorded at least ten times. This sample stems from a study of neurological immune-mediated disorders. The cDNA was produced through 5'RACE with 10-nucleotide random UMIs. A single record per CDR3 protein comes from TCRdb applying MiXCR to the 5' RACE reads. Among under 85,000 distinct CDR3 sequences, around an eighth were seen once, and the ten largest hold roughly 6.8%. The unsorted libraries originated from 2 million PBMCs kept at -80 C. The receptor comes from a woman in her 50s in good health. Sequenced sample: PBMCs.

CDR3 loop: CASSPRDSLLEQYF. CDR3 nucleotides: TGTGCCAGCAGCCCGCGGGACAGTCTCTTGGAGCAGTATTTT. The J gene is TRBJ2-3, the V gene TRBV7-2; a weak D match, TRBD1 (7 bases). The CDR3 runs 14 residues. V was pared by 5 bases and J by 11 bases, with 20 bases between. The V gene's germline CDR1 is SGHTA and CDR2 FQGNSA.